Below, one T cell receptor beta chain is given with its context. This clonotype was observed at least ten times. What this receptor recognizes is not known. Base qualities are missing; no much larger clone stands one base away. The CDR1 and CDR2 encoded by the germline V gene are SQVTM and ANQGSEA. From the cysteine through the phenylalanine, the CDR3 covers 12 amino acids. The read is trimmed to its CDR3 DNA, 36 bases read in frame from base 1. Trimming takes 6 bases from V and 5 bases from J, and the germline ends sit 12 bases apart. Bone marrow was sampled from every patient at the time of active disease. Ficoll-Hypaque density gradient centrifugation was used to isolate bone marrow mononuclear cells. To remove myeloma plasma cells, the cells were labeled with CD138 magnetic microbeads on a MACS separator, and CD138-negative cells were then collected by negative selection. The purity of the isolated cells was checked by flow cytometry with CD138 antibodies on an Attune NxT. TRIzol reagent was used to extract total RNA, and a NanoDrop spectrophotometer was used to quantify the extracted RNA. Paired RNA-seq and IR-seq were performed on each patient's CD138-negative bone marrow sample.

The data are from a study of read filtering for tumor transcriptome and immune sequencing (dated by TCRdb to 2018 to 2020). About the study as a whole: The cohort consisted of approximately 17 male and some 13 female patients, with a mean age of about 70 years and an age range of about 47 to 85. Under revised international staging, 8 or 9 patients fell into R-ISS I, 16 into R-ISS II and roughly 7 into R-ISS III. Whole-transcriptome libraries were prepared with the TruSeq RNA Access Library Prep Kit after DNase treatment. TCR-region mapped reads per sample ranged from about 4.05 to 11 million with IR-seq versus only roughly 85 to 1,300 with RNA-seq. The study compared TCR repertoires from targeted immune repertoire sequencing and bulk whole-transcriptome sequencing run on the same bone marrow samples. One main goal was a read-filtering strategy for immune repertoire data, in particular deciding whether clonotypes backed by only one read should be removed.

What the study reported, not specific to this receptor: In IR-seq, about four fifths of clonotypes but roughly 3.5% of total reads were represented by single-read clonotypes, whereas in RNA-seq, 65% to 75% of clonotypes and roughly 44% of reads were represented by single-read clonotypes. The sorted CD138-negative fraction was not purified T cells but a mixed bone marrow immune population. IR-seq captured clonotypes at much higher depth and more reliably than RNA-seq, and smaller IR-seq throughput sufficed to identify most shared clonotypes. The correlation between IR-seq and RNA-seq shared clonotype proportions rose when single-read clonotypes were removed.

Starting from 350 to 500 ng RNA, TCR libraries were constructed with the Immunoverse kit using molecular barcoded adaptors that cover the alpha/delta and beta/gamma chains. TCR library preparation used the same RNA that was used for transcriptome sequencing. Sequencing of the TCR libraries was done on an Illumina HiSeq 4000 with 2 x 150 cycles. The paper's processing steps were these. With MiXCR, TCR reads were aligned to human V, D, J and C references and assembled into CDR3 clonotypes, with quality filtering and error correction included. The tcR package in R was used to analyze clonotype counts and gene usage diversity. For inspection of raw mapping reads, RNA-seq reads were mapped by STAR aligner version 2.5.3a onto GRCh37 of the human genome. To test how sequencing depth affects detected clonotypes, IR-seq fastq files were randomly downsampled with Seqtk 1.3. The raw public data were reprocessed by TCRdb itself: fastp quality trimming at Q25, MiXCR clonotype calling, in-frame beta chains only. When rows share a CDR3 protein, they turn into one entry using the most common DNA and genes. These V and J calls derive from TCRdb rather than the authors' analysis. The sample table contains roughly 49,000 distinct CDR3 sequences; only one count was recorded for 15% to 20% of them. Jointly, the top ten make up over 35% of the sample.

The chain employs TRBV29-1 and TRBJ2-3; the D gene is perhaps TRBD2, from 6 matching bases. The sample comprised a population of CD138-negative cells sorted from bone marrow. The meaning of the sample's cell subset or site label: bone marrow mononuclear cells depleted of CD138+ plasma/myeloma cells by negative magnetic selection. The receptor was isolated from a donor over 35 with multiple myeloma. The CDR3 loop reads CSVPGAGDTQYF. In nucleotides, the sequence is TGCAGCGTCCCGGGAGCCGGAGATACGCAGTATTTT.